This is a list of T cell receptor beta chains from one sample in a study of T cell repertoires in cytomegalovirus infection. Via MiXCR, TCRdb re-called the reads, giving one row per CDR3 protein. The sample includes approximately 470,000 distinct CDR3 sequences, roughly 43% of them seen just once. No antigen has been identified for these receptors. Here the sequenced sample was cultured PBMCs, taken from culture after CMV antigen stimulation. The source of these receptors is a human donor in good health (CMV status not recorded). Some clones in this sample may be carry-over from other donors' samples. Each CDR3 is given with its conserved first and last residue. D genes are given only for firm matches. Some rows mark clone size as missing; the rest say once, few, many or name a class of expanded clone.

CASSSRGGLGNEQFF | TGTGCCAGCAGCTCCAGGGGGGGTCTTGGCAATGAGCAGTTCTTC | few | - | TRBJ2-1 | TRBV7-2
CASSFTSGGRGEQYF | TGTGCCAGCAGTTTTACTAGCGGGGGAAGGGGCGAGCAGTACTTC | - | TRBD2 | TRBJ2-7 | TRBV6-1
CASSRERGLAKNIQYF | TGTGCCAGCAGCCGGGAGCGGGGCCTAGCCAAAAACATTCAGTACTTC | - | TRBD2 | TRBJ2-4 | TRBV28
CASSEVLEVSSPLHF | TGTGCCAGCAGTGAAGTACTAGAAGTCAGTTCACCCCTCCACTTT | - | - | TRBJ1-6 | TRBV6-1
CASSVGGAYTDTQYF | TGTGCCAGCAGTGTGGGGGGCGCCTACACAGATACGCAGTATTTT | - | - | TRBJ2-3 | TRBV6-1
CASSALAYNEQFF | TGTGCCAGCAGTGCCCTTGCCTACAATGAGCAGTTCTTC | few | - | TRBJ2-1 | TRBV2
CASSSVPQGSNYGYTF | TGTGCCAGCAGCTCCGTACCACAGGGATCTAACTATGGCTACACCTTC | - | - | TRBJ1-2 | TRBV5-5
CSAIVRANQPQHF | TGCAGTGCTATAGTGCGGGCCAATCAGCCCCAGCATTTT | - | - | TRBJ1-5 | TRBV20-1
CASIGPDRAPTGANVLTF | TGTGCCAGCATAGGCCCGGACAGGGCCCCAACTGGGGCCAACGTCCTGACTTTC | few | TRBD1 | TRBJ2-6 | TRBV6-2/TRBV6-3
CASSIPVAGWGTDTQYF | TGTGCCAGCAGCATCCCTGTAGCGGGATGGGGTACAGATACGCAGTATTTT | - | TRBD2 | TRBJ2-3 | TRBV7-4
CASSLFPPLREGNEQFF | TGTGCCAGCAGCTTATTCCCCCCGTTGCGGGAAGGGAATGAGCAGTTCTTC | - | - | TRBJ2-1 | TRBV7-3
CASSGRGVGWTQYF | TGTGCCAGCAGCGGTAGGGGTGTCGGCTGGACCCAGTACTTC | - | - | TRBJ2-5 | TRBV7-2
CASRSIRDFQAFF | TGTGCCAGCAGAAGCATAAGGGACTTCCAAGCTTTCTTT | - | - | TRBJ1-1 | TRBV6-6
CASGGGSGANVLTF | TGTGCCAGCGGGGGCGGCTCTGGGGCCAACGTCCTGACTTTC | - | - | TRBJ2-6 | TRBV6-2/TRBV6-3
CASSAGGSQLRGYTF | TGTGCCAGCAGCGCAGGGGGGTCCCAATTGCGGGGCTACACCTTC | few | TRBD1 | TRBJ1-2 | TRBV7-2
CATGEVTDTQYF | TGTGCCACCGGGGAGGTCACAGATACGCAGTATTTT | - | - | TRBJ2-3 | TRBV28
CASSSQTSVIGYTF | TGTGCCAGCAGCTCACAAACTTCCGTTATTGGCTACACCTTC | many | - | TRBJ1-2 | TRBV7-2
CASSPRLAGEYEQYF | TGTGCCAGCAGCCCGAGACTAGCGGGAGAGTACGAGCAGTACTTC | many | TRBD2 | TRBJ2-7 | TRBV7-2
CASSFPRLDSYEQYF | TGTGCCAGCAGCTTCCCTCGGCTAGACTCCTACGAGCAGTACTTC | few | - | TRBJ2-7 | TRBV7-2
CASSYQRVAYEQYF | TGTGCCAGCAGCTACCAGCGGGTGGCCTACGAGCAGTACTTC | - | - | TRBJ2-7 | TRBV11-2
CASSPVAAYYGYTF | TGTGCCAGCAGCCCGGTGGCGGCCTACTATGGCTACACCTTC | - | - | TRBJ1-2 | TRBV7-2
CASSYENTEAFF | TGTGCCAGCAGTTACGAGAACACTGAAGCTTTCTTT | - | - | TRBJ1-1 | TRBV6-6
CASAGGSTDTQYF | TGTGCCAGCGCTGGGGGGAGCACAGATACGCAGTATTTT | - | - | TRBJ2-3 | TRBV19
CASSLGVLPPINEQFF | TGTGCCAGCAGCTTAGGAGTTCTCCCCCCCATCAATGAGCAGTTCTTC | - | - | TRBJ2-1 | TRBV7-2
CASSLGGQPTQETQYF | TGTGCCAGCAGCTTAGGGGGACAGCCAACGCAAGAGACCCAGTACTTC | - | TRBD1 | TRBJ2-5 | TRBV7-8
CASSLLPQLSGELFF | TGTGCCAGCAGCCTCCTCCCTCAGCTATCCGGGGAGCTGTTTTTT | - | - | TRBJ2-2 | TRBV7-2
CASSQGIREVANVLTF | TGCGCCAGCAGCCAAGGAATCAGGGAAGTTGCCAACGTCCTGACTTTC | - | - | TRBJ2-6 | TRBV4-1
CASSTRDRAEKLFF | TGTGCCAGCAGCACAAGGGACAGGGCAGAAAAACTGTTTTTT | - | TRBD1 | TRBJ1-4 | TRBV11-2
CASRKWASGHYNEQFF | TGTGCCAGCAGGAAATGGGCTAGCGGACACTACAATGAGCAGTTCTTC | - | TRBD2 | TRBJ2-1 | TRBV28
CASSSVTGSQPQHF | TGTGCCAGCAGTTCAGTGACAGGGAGCCAGCCCCAGCATTTT | - | TRBD1 | TRBJ1-5 | TRBV6-5
CASSLTPGTGGTGELFF | TGTGCCAGCAGCTTAACCCCCGGGACAGGGGGCACCGGGGAGCTGTTTTTT | many | TRBD1 | TRBJ2-2 | TRBV7-9
CASSLTSALNDEQFF | TGTGCCAGCAGCTTGACTAGCGCGTTGAACGATGAGCAGTTCTTC | - | TRBD2 | TRBJ2-1 | TRBV7-2
CASSLGTASSYNEQFF | TGTGCCAGCAGTTTAGGCACGGCGAGCTCCTACAATGAGCAGTTCTTC | once | - | TRBJ2-1 | TRBV12-3/TRBV12-4
CAIRSDSGANVLTF | TGTGCCATCAGGTCAGACTCTGGGGCCAACGTCCTGACTTTC | - | - | TRBJ2-6 | TRBV10-3
CASGRDRIMNTEAFF | TGTGCCAGCGGCCGGGACAGAATCATGAACACTGAAGCTTTCTTT | few | TRBD1 | TRBJ1-1 | TRBV7-8
CSAFLRDREKLFF | TGCAGTGCATTCCTCCGGGACCGGGAAAAACTGTTTTTT | - | - | TRBJ1-4 | TRBV20-1
CASSTSGVAYEQYF | TGTGCCAGTAGTACTAGCGGGGTGGCCTACGAGCAGTACTTC | - | TRBD2 | TRBJ2-7 | TRBV19
CASSPAAGRPNEKLFF | TGTGCCAGCAGCCCGGCGGCGGGCCGCCCTAATGAAAAACTGTTTTTT | - | - | TRBJ1-4 | TRBV11-2
CASSRGQGVYEQYF | TGTGCCAGCAGCCGGGGACAGGGGGTTTACGAGCAGTACTTC | once | TRBD1 | TRBJ2-7 | TRBV6-6
CASSYTAYNEKLFF | TGTGCCAGCAGTTACACAGCCTATAATGAAAAACTGTTTTTT | - | - | TRBJ1-4 | TRBV7-9
CASSQWTEGEQFF | TGTGCCAGCAGCCAATGGACAGAAGGGGAGCAGTTCTTC | - | - | TRBJ2-1 | TRBV7-9
CASCGTGELFF | TGTGCCAGCTGCGGGACCGGGGAGCTGTTTTTT | - | - | TRBJ2-2 | TRBV27
CSASSSAGAVLNEQFF | TGCAGTGCTAGTTCCAGTGCCGGGGCTGTTCTCAATGAGCAGTTCTTC | - | - | TRBJ2-1 | TRBV20-1
CASSRTIQRGEQFF | TGTGCCAGCAGCCGGACTATCCAGCGGGGTGAGCAGTTCTTC | - | TRBD2 | TRBJ2-1 | TRBV6-2/TRBV6-3
CASSQGLAGETLAKNIQYF | TGCGCCAGCAGCCAAGGACTAGCGGGGGAAACTTTAGCCAAAAACATTCAGTACTTC | - | TRBD2 | TRBJ2-4 | TRBV4-3
CASSADRSRSGANVLTF | TGTGCCAGCAGCGCCGACAGGAGTCGCTCTGGGGCCAACGTCCTGACTTTC | once | - | TRBJ2-6 | TRBV7-9
CAISDGQNYEQYF | TGTGCCATCAGTGACGGACAAAATTACGAGCAGTACTTC | - | - | TRBJ2-7 | TRBV10-3
CASRSGAHQPQHF | TGTGCCAGCAGGAGCGGGGCTCATCAGCCCCAGCATTTT | few | - | TRBJ1-5 | TRBV12-3/TRBV12-4
CASSSRLAGGSYNEQFF | TGTGCCAGCAGCTCCCGACTAGCGGGAGGGAGCTACAATGAGCAGTTCTTC | - | TRBD2 | TRBJ2-1 | TRBV7-6
CASRDRSYSYNEQFF | TGTGCCAGCAGGGATCGGTCCTACTCCTACAATGAGCAGTTCTTC | few | - | TRBJ2-1 | TRBV2
CASTKTGGNEQFF | TGTGCCAGCACCAAGACAGGGGGCAATGAGCAGTTCTTC | - | TRBD1 | TRBJ2-1 | TRBV5-6
CASSLARTGSAFF | TGTGCCAGCAGCTTAGCCAGGACAGGGTCAGCTTTCTTT | few | TRBD1 | TRBJ1-1 | TRBV11-2
CASSYLPPSQGGEKLFF | TGTGCCAGCAGTTACTTACCTCCGAGCCAGGGGGGTGAAAAACTGTTTTTT | - | TRBD1 | TRBJ1-4 | TRBV6-8
CASSPIIRDEQFF | TGTGCCAGCAGTCCAATCATTAGGGATGAGCAGTTCTTC | - | - | TRBJ2-1 | TRBV27
CASSLGGGLAGNEQFF | TGTGCCAGCAGCTTAGGAGGGGGCCTAGCGGGAAATGAGCAGTTCTTC | - | TRBD2 | TRBJ2-1 | TRBV11-3
CSANDRGRSGDTQYF | TGCAGTGCTAACGACCGCGGGAGGTCCGGAGATACGCAGTATTTT | - | TRBD2 | TRBJ2-3 | TRBV20-1
CASSLPQGTDTQYF | TGTGCCAGCAGCTTACCACAGGGTACAGATACGCAGTATTTT | few | - | TRBJ2-3 | TRBV7-9
CASSLDLQSNQPQHF | TGTGCCAGCAGCTTAGACCTACAGAGCAATCAGCCCCAGCATTTT | few | - | TRBJ1-5 | TRBV7-2